This T cell receptor beta chain was obtained from a study of technical replicates of blood from several donors. The CDR3 totals 14 residues. The germline V gene encodes CDR1 GTSNPN and CDR2 SVGIG (reference sequence). V was trimmed by 5 bases and J by 1 base, leaving 15 bases between them. Assay: immunoSEQ multiplex PCR; the TCRdb copy retains only in-frame clones and omits some. Found here are 75,000 to 100,000 clones, roughly 94% of them singletons; the top ten hold roughly 0.31%. Sequenced: T cells isolated from PBMCs. This receptor was identified in a human donor in good health. This chain joins TRBV30 and TRBJ2-7, with a tentative D call TRBD2 (6 bases). The chain's CDR3 is CAWGPAGPSYEQYF. The CDR3 nucleotides read TGTGCCTGGGGGCCGGCGGGACCTTCCTACGAGCAGTACTTC.